This T cell receptor beta chain was identified during a study of shared clonotypes between healthy human individuals. Notes on this clone: What it binds is not known.

Study-wide results and limits: Clonotypes not shared had lower generation probabilities than those common to all four donors.

Repertoires were generated with immunoSEQ multiplex PCR, while TCRdb's copy carries only in-frame clones and drops some. Altogether under 600,000 clones are present, 95% to 96% being singletons, with the ten largest covering about 0.059%. The germline V gene has CDR1 MNHEY and CDR2 SVGAGI. This CDR3 spans 14 amino acids. V lost 3 bases and J lost 4, with 9 bases in between. Sequenced: naive CD4+ T cells sorted from blood. Subset described: CD45RA+ positively selected. This TCR was sampled from a woman in her 30s in good health. The chain employs TRBV6-5 and TRBJ2-2, with D perhaps matching TRBD2 (5 bases). In nucleotides, the CDR3 is TGTGCCAGCAGTTATTCTCGGGGCACCGGGGAGCTGTTTTTT. Its protein product is CASSYSRGTGELFF.